These 14 T cell receptor beta chains were sequenced from one sample in a study of patients and donors after allogeneic stem cell transplantation. MiXCR, run by TCRdb on the RT-PCR reads, gives a single entry per CDR3 protein. The sample lists roughly 200,000 distinct CDR3 sequences; less than 45% were seen once. Material: blood, either unsorted or a sorted T cell fraction (not recorded which). Receptor source: a human donor who was either an allogeneic HSCT recipient or a stem cell or donor lymphocyte infusion donor (not recorded which). It is not recorded whose cells these are; they may come from a transplant donor.

This chain joins TRBV9 and TRBJ2-1, with D possibly matching TRBD1 (5 bases). CDR3 length: 16 residues. V was pared by 2 bases and J by 0 bases, with 12 bases between. In germline, CDR1 is SGDLS, CDR2 YYNGEE. CDR3 sequence reads: CASSVWEGASYNEQFF. As DNA, the CDR3 is TGTGCCAGCAGCGTTTGGGAAGGGGCCTCCTACAATGAGCAGTTCTTC.

This clonotype was observed a handful of times. V is TRBV4-3 and J is TRBJ1-2; no clear D gene. Germline V CDR1 and CDR2: LGHNA, YSLEER. The CDR3 consists of 16 residues. The V end lost 1 base, the J end lost 0 bases, and 12 bases lay between the germline ends. The CDR3 nucleotides read TGCGCCAGCAGCCAAGGCCTAAGGGCTGCTAACTATGGCTACACCTTC. Translated: CASSQGLRAANYGYTF.

This clonotype was seen only a few times. V and J are TRBV7-6 and TRBJ2-3; 10 positions agree with TRBD2. Germline V lookup: CDR1 SGHVS, CDR2 FNYEAQ. The V and J ends lost 5 bases and 0 bases, in that order; junction bases with no gene match: 5. The CDR3 covers 16 residues. In nucleotides, the CDR3 is TGTGCCAGCAGCGTCTTACTAGCGGGGAGCACAGATACGCAGTATTTT. Amino acid sequence: CASSVLLAGSTDTQYF.

The CDR3 sequence: CATSDDRENYGYTF. CDR3 in DNA: TGTGCCACCAGTGATGACAGGGAGAACTATGGCTACACCTTC. The V gene is TRBV24-1, the J gene TRBJ1-2, with TRBD1 identical over 7 bases. The germline V gene encodes CDR1 KGHDR and CDR2 SFDVKD. Trimming at V came to 3 bases and at J to 2 bases, leaving 2 bases not matched to a gene. This CDR3 has 14 amino acids.

This clonotype came up a few times. V is TRBV20-1 and J is TRBJ1-3; 7 nucleotides align to TRBD1. CDR1 and CDR2 (germline): DFQATT, SNEGSKA (reference sequence). The CDR3 consists of 16 residues. Trimming removed 0 bases from V and 0 bases from J; junction bases left unmatched: 5. CDR3 in DNA: TGCAGTGCTAGAGATACAGGGGCGCTCTCTGGAAACACCATATATTTT. It encodes CSARDTGALSGNTIYF.

The V call is TRBV28, the J call TRBJ1-2, with D maybe TRBD1 (6 bases). CDR3 length equals 14 residues. The germline V gene has CDR1 MDHEN and CDR2 SYDVKM. Trimming took 5 bases from V and 9 from J, leaving 19 bases between them. In DNA form, the CDR3 reads TGTGCCAGCAGTCGGTTACAGGGCTTAATAAGCTACACCTTC. Residues: CASSRLQGLISYTF.

The V call is TRBV12-3 or TRBV12-4, the J call TRBJ1-4; tentative D call: TRBD1 (5 bases). CDR3 length: 15 amino acids. V shed 5 bases and J shed 5 bases, with 15 bases lying between them. This CDR3 reads CASSQTRQINEKLFF. In DNA form, the CDR3 reads TGTGCCAGCAGTCAGACTAGACAGATAAATGAAAAACTGTTTTTT.

This clonotype was counted a few times. This chain connects TRBV12-3 or TRBV12-4 to TRBJ1-5; maybe TRBD1 (5 bases). The germline V and J ends were trimmed by 8 bases and 1 base, with 15 bases remaining between them. This CDR3 comprises 15 residues. CDR3 sequence reads: CASQTWGRSNQPQHF. In nucleotides, the CDR3 is TGTGCCAGCCAGACCTGGGGACGGAGCAATCAGCCCCAGCATTTT.

J is TRBJ2-2 and V is TRBV6-2 or TRBV6-3; D gene unclear. Germline-derived CDR1 and CDR2 are MNHEY and SVGEGT. The V and J ends lost 2 bases and 6 bases respectively, with 16 bases between them. CDR3 length: 16 amino acids. The CDR3 DNA reads TGTGCCAGCAGTTACGTTGTGCTAGACGGATCCGGGGAGCTGTTTTTT. Translation gives CASSYVVLDGSGELFF.

The J gene is TRBJ1-1, the V gene TRBV30, with D hard to call. The germline V gene encodes CDR1 GTSNPN and CDR2 SVGIG (reference sequence). V dropped 4 bases and J dropped 7 bases, with 10 bases sitting between them. The CDR3 has 11 residues. This CDR3 reads CAWNMGLEAFF. Here the CDR3 DNA reads TGTGCCTGGAATATGGGCCTTGAAGCTTTCTTT.

The chain is built from TRBV6-2 or TRBV6-3 and TRBJ2-2; 7 nucleotides align to TRBD1. The V segment lost 4 bases and the J segment 6 bases; nucleotides outside the gene matches: 2. This CDR3 spans 13 amino acids. Per the germline V gene, CDR1 is MNHEY and CDR2 is SVGEGT. CDR3 sequence (DNA): TGTGCCAGCAGTTCCGGGACAGCCGGGGAGCTGTTTTTT. Residues: CASSSGTAGELFF.

The chain couples TRBV4-1 to TRBJ2-7, with D possibly matching TRBD1 (5 bases). Germline V gene lookup returns CDR1 MGHRA and CDR2 YSYEKL. V was pared by 0 bases and J by 4 bases, with 16 bases between. The CDR3 totals 16 residues. CDR3 amino acids: CASSQEGAASSYEQYF. CDR3 bases: TGCGCCAGCAGCCAAGAAGGGGCAGCCTCCTCATACGAGCAGTACTTC.

This chain links TRBV7-9 with TRBJ2-3; D is ambiguous. Trimming stripped 3 bases from V and 2 bases from J, with 9 bases between. Germline V gene lookup returns CDR1 SEHNR and CDR2 FQNEAQ (reference sequence). The CDR3 length is 14 residues. CDR3 protein: CASSFGQVTDTQYF. CDR3 DNA: TGTGCCAGCAGCTTTGGTCAGGTCACAGATACGCAGTATTTT.

This clonotype was recorded a few times. The chain couples TRBV15 to TRBJ1-2; the D gene is possibly TRBD1 (6 bases). Trimming removed 5 bases at V and 2 bases at J, with 12 bases between. The CDR3 has 14 amino acids. Germline values: CDR1 LNHNV, CDR2 YYDKDF (reference sequence). CDR3 amino acids: CATSFRTANYGYTF. CDR3 DNA sequence: TGTGCCACCAGCTTTAGGACAGCGAACTATGGCTACACCTTC.